This entry describes one T cell receptor beta chain. The antigen is unknown. The V end lost 5 bases, the J end lost 1 base, and 8 bases lay between the germline ends. The CDR3 spans 14 residues. Germline V gives CDR1 MNHEY, CDR2 SMNVEV (reference sequence). Researchers ran the PCR with 60 Vbeta and 13 Jbeta primers. Profiling relied on immunoSEQ multiplex PCR, and the TCRdb table lists in-frame clones only, not all of them. The sample includes 80,000 to 95,000 clones, over 60% seen only once; the top ten take around 6%. This record belongs to a study of cytomegalovirus exposure and HLA in healthy donors. Whole-study results and caveats: In a later analysis, parvovirus B19, influenza, CMV and Epstein-Barr virus appeared linked to several top co-occurrence clusters. In a later analysis, V- and J-gene trimming of beta chains associated with a DCLRE1C missense variant, replicated independently.

The specimen sequenced was PBMCs. This chain uses TRBV27 with TRBJ2-2, with D unclear. The source is a female donor in good health and CMV-seronegative. The CDR3 sequence: CASSPRGNTGELFF. The CDR3 DNA is TGTGCCAGCAGTCCCCGAGGGAACACCGGGGAGCTGTTTTTT.